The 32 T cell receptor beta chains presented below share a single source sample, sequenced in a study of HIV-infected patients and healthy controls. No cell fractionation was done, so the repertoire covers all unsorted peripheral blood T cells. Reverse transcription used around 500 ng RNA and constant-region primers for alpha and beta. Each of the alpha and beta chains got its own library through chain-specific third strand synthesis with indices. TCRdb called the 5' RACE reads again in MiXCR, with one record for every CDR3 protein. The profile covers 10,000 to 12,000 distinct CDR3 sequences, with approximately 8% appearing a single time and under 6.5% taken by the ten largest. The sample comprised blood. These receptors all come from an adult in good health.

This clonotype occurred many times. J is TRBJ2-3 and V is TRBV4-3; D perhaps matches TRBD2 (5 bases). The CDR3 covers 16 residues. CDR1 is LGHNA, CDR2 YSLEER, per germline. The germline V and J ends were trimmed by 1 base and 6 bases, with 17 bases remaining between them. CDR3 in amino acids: CASSQADFPSIDTQYF. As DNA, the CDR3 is TGCGCCAGCAGCCAAGCGGACTTCCCTAGCATTGATACGCAGTATTTT.

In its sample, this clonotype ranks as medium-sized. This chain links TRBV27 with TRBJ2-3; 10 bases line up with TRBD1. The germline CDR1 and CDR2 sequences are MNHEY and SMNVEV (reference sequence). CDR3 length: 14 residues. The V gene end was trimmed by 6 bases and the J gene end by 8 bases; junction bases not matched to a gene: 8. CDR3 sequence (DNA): TGTGCCAGCAGAACGAGACAGGGGGCCGGTACGCAGTATTTT. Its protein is CASRTRQGAGTQYF.

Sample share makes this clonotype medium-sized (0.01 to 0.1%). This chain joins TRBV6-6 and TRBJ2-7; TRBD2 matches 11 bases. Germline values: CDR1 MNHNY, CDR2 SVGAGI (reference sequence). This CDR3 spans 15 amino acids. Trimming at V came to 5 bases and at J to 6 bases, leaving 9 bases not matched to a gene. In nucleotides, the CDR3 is TGTGCCAGCAGTGCCAGTACTAGCGGGAGTCTCGAGCAGTACTTC. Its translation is CASSASTSGSLEQYF.

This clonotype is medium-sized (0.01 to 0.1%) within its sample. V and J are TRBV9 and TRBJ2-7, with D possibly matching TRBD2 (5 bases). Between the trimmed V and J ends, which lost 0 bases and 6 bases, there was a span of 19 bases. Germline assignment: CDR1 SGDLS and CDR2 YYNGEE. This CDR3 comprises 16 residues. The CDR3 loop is CASSVAAAANQVEQYF. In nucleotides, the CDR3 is TGTGCCAGCAGCGTAGCAGCGGCAGCTAACCAAGTCGAGCAGTACTTC.

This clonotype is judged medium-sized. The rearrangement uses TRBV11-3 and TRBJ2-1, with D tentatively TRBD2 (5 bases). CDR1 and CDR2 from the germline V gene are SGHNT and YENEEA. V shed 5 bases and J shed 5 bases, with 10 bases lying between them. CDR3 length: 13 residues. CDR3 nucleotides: TGTGCCAGCAGCCTAGCCAGAAACAATGAGCAGTTCTTC. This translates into CASSLARNNEQFF.

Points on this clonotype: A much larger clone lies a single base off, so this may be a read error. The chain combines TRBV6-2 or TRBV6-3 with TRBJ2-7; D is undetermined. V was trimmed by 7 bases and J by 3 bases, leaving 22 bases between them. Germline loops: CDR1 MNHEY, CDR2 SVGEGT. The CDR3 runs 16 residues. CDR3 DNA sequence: TGTGCCAGCACCCGAACCGACGGCCTAATCCGCTACGAGCAGTACTTC. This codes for CASTRTDGLIRYEQYF.

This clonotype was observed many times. The CDR3 coding sequence is TGTGCCAGCACTCCCGGACTAGCGGACGTCCTCGATACGCAGTATTTT. Its protein is CASTPGLADVLDTQYF. The chain joins TRBV6-2 or TRBV6-3 to TRBJ2-3; 10 bases align to TRBD2. The trim removed 7 bases at V and 6 bases at J, leaving 13 bases unmatched. The V gene's germline CDR1 is MNHEY and CDR2 SVGEGT. The CDR3 is made up of 16 amino acids.

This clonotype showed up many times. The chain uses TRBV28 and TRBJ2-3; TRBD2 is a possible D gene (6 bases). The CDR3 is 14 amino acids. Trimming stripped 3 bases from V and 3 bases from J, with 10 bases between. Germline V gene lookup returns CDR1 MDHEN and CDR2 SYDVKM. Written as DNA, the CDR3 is TGTGCCAGCAGTTTCGTCGCGGGGACAGATACGCAGTATTTT. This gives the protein CASSFVAGTDTQYF.

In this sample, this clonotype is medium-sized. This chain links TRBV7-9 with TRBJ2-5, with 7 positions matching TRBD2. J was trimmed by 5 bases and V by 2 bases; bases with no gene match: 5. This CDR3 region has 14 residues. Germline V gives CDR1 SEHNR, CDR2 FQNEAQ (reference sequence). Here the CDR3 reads CASSLRGSSETQYF. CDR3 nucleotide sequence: TGTGCCAGCAGCTTACGCGGGAGTAGCGAGACCCAGTACTTC.

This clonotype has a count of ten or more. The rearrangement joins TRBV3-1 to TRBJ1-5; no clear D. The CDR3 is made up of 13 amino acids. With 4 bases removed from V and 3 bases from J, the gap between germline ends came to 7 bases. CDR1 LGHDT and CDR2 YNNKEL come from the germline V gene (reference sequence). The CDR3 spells CASSPEINQPQHF. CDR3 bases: TGTGCCAGCAGCCCGGAAATCAATCAGCCCCAGCATTTT.

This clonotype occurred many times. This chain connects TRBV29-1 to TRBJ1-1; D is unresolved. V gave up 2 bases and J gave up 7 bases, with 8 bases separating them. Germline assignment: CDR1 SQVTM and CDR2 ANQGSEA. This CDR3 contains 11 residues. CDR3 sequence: CSVEQGFEAFF. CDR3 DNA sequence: TGCAGCGTTGAACAAGGTTTTGAAGCTTTCTTT.

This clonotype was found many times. DNA for the CDR3: TGTGCCAGCAGTGCATGGGGGTCCTACGAGCAGTACTTC. As protein: CASSAWGSYEQYF. This chain links TRBV6-1 with TRBJ2-7; D may correspond to TRBD1 or TRBD2 (5 bases each). Germline CDR1 reads MNHNS; CDR2 reads SASEGT. Trimming took 4 bases from V and 1 from J, leaving 8 bases between them. CDR3 length equals 13 residues.

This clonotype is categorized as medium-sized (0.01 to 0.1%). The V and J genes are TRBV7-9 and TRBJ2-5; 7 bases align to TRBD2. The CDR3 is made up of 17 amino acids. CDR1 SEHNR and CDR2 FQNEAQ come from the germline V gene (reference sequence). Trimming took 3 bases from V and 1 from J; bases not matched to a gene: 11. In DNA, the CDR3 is TGTGCCAGCAGCTTGGTGTCCCAGCGGGGTTTCCAAGAGACCCAGTACTTC. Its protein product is CASSLVSQRGFQETQYF.

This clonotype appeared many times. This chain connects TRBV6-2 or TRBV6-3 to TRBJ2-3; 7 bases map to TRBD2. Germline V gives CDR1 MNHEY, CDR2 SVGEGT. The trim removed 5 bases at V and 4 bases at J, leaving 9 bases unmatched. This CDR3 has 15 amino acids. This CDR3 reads CASSPREVGPDTQYF. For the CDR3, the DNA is TGTGCCAGCAGTCCCCGGGAGGTAGGGCCAGATACGCAGTATTTT.

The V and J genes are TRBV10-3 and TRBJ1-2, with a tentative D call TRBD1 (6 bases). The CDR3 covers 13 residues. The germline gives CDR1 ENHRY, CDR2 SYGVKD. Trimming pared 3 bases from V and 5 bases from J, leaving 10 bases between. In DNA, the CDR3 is TGTGCCATCAGTGAACAGGGTCTATATGGCTACACCTTC. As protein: CAISEQGLYGYTF.

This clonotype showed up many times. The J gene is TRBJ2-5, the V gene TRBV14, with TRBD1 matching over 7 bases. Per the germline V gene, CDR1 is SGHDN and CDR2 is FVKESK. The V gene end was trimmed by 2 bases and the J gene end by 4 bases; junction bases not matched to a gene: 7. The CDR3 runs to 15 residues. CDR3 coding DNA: TGTGCCAGCAGCCAACTACAGGGGAGCGGAGAGACCCAGTACTTC. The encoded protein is CASSQLQGSGETQYF.

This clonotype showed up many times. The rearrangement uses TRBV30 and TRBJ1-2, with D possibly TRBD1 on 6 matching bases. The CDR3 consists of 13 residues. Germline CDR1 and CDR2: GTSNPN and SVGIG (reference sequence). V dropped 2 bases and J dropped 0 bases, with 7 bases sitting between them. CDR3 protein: CAWSPGANYGYTF. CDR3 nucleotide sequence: TGTGCCTGGAGTCCAGGGGCTAACTATGGCTACACCTTC.

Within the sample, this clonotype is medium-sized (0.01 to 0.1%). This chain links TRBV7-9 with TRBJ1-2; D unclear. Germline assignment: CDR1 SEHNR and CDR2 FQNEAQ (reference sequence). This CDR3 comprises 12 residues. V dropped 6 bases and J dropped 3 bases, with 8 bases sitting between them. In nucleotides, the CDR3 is TGTGCCAGCAGTTACAATGACTATGGCTACACCTTC. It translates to CASSYNDYGYTF.

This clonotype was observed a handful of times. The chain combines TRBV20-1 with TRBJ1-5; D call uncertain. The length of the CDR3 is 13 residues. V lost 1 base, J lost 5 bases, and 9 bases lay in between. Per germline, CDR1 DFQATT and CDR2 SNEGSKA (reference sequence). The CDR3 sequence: CSARVGKDQPQHF. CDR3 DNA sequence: TGCAGTGCTAGAGTAGGGAAAGATCAGCCCCAGCATTTT.

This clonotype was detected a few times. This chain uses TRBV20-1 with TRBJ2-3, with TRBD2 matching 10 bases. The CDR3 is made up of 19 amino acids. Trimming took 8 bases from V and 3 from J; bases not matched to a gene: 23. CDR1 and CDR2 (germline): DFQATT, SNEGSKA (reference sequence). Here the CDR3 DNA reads TGCAGTCTCCTGCCGCGGACATTCAGCGGGGGGGAGGCTACAGATACGCAGTATTTT. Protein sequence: CSLLPRTFSGGEATDTQYF.

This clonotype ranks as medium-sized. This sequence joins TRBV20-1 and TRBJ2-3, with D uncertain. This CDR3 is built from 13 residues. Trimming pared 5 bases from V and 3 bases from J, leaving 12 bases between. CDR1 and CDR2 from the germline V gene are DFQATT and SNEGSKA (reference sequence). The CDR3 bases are TGCAGTGCTCTCCAGTATCGAACAGATACGCAGTATTTT. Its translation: CSALQYRTDTQYF.

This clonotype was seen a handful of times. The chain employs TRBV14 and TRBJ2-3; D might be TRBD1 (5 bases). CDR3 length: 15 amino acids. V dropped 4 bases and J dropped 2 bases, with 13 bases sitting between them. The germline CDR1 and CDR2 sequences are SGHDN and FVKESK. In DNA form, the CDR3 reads TGTGCCAGCAGCCCCAGGGTAGGGAACACAGATACGCAGTATTTT. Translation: CASSPRVGNTDTQYF.

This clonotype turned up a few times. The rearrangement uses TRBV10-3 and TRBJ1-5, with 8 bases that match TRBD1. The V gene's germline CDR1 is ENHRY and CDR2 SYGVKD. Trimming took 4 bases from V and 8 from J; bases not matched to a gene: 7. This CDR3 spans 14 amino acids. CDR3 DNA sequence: TGTGCCATCAGTGGGGACAGGACGAAAGAGCCCCAGCATTTT. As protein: CAISGDRTKEPQHF.

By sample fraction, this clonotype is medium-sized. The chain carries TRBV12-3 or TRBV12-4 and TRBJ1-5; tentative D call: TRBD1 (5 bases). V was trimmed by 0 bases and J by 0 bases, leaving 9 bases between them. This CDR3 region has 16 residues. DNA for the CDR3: TGTGCCAGCAGTTTAGCCCCGGGGGGTAGCAATCAGCCCCAGCATTTT. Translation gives CASSLAPGGSNQPQHF.

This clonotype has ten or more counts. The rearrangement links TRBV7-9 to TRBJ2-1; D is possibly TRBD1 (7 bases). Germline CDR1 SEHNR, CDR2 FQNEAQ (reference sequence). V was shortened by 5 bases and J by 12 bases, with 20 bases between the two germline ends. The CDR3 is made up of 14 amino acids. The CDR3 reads CASSRGDSLGGQFF. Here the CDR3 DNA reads TGTGCCAGCAGCCGAGGGGACAGCCTGGGAGGGCAGTTCTTC.

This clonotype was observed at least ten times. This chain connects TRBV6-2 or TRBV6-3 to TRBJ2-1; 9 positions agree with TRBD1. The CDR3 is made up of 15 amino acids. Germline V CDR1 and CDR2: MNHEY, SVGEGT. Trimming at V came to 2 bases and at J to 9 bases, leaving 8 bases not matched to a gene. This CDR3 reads CASSYTDRGLTEQFF. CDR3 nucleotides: TGTGCCAGCAGTTACACCGACAGGGGGTTGACTGAGCAGTTCTTC.

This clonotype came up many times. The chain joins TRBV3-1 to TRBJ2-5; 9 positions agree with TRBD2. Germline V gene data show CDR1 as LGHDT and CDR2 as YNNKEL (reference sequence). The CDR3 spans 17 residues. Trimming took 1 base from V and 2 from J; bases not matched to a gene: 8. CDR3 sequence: CASSQGTLAGRQETQYF. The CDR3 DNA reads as TGTGCCAGCAGCCAAGGGACCCTAGCGGGACGACAAGAGACCCAGTACTTC.

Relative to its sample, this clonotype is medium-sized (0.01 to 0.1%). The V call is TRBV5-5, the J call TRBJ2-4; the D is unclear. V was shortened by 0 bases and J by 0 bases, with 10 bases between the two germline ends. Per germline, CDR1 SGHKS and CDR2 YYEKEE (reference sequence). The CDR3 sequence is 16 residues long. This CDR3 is CASSLDTRLAKNIQYF. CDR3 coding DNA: TGTGCCAGCAGCTTGGACACCCGCCTAGCCAAAAACATTCAGTACTTC.

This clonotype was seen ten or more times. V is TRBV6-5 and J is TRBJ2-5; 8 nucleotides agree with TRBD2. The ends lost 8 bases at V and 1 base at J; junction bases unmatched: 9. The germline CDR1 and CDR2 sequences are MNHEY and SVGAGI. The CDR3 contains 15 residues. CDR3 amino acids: CASRTELAAQETQYF. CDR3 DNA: TGTGCCAGCCGCACCGAACTAGCGGCCCAAGAGACCCAGTACTTC.

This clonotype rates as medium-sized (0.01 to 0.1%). CDR3 residues: CSAGGQGETQYF. In DNA, the CDR3 is TGCAGTGCAGGGGGACAGGGGGAGACCCAGTACTTC. This rearrangement joins TRBV20-1 to TRBJ2-5, with 10 bases fitting TRBD1. Trimming removed 6 bases from V and 5 bases from J; junction bases left unmatched: 3. This CDR3 contains 12 residues. Germline V gene data show CDR1 as DFQATT and CDR2 as SNEGSKA (reference sequence).

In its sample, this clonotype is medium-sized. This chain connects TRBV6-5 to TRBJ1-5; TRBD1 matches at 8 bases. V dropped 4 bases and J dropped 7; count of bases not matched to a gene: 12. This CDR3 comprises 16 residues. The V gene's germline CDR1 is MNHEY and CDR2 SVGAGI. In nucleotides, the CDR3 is TGTGCCAGCAGTTCCGACCATACAGGGGGAACGCAGCCCCAGCATTTT. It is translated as CASSSDHTGGTQPQHF.

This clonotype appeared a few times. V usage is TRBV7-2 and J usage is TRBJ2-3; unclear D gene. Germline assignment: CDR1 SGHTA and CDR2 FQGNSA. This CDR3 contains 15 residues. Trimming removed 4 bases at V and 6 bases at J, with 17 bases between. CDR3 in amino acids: CASSSGVAIPDTQYF. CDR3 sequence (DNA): TGTGCCAGCAGCTCAGGCGTGGCTATTCCGGATACGCAGTATTTT.